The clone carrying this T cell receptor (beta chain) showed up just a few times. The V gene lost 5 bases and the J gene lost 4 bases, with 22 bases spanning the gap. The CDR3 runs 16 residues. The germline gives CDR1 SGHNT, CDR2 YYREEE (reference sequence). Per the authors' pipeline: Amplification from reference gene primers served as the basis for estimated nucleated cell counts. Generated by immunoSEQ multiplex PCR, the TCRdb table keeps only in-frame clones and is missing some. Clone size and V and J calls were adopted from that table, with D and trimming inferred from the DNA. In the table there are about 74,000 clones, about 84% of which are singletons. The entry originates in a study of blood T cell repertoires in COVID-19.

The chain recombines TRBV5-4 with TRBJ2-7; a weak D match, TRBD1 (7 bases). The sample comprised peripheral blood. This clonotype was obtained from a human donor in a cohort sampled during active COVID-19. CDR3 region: CASSSGGDSQLYEQYF. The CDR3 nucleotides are TGTGCCAGCAGTTCAGGAGGGGACAGCCAATTGTACGAGCAGTACTTC.